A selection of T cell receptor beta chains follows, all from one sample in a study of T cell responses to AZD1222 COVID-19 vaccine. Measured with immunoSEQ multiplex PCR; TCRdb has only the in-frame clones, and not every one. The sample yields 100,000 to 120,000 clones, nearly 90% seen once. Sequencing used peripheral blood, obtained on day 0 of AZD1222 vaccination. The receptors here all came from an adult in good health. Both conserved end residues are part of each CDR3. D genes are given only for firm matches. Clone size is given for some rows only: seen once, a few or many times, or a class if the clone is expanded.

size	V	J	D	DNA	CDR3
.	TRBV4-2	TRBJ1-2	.	TGTGCCAGCAGCCAGAAACCCAGGGACGCGGGCTATGGCTACACCTTC	CASSQKPRDAGYGYTF
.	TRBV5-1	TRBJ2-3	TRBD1	TGCGCCAGCTGGGAAACAGGGGCAAATACGCAGTATTTT	CASWETGANTQYF
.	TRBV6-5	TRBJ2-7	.	TGTGCCAGCAGTTACTGCCGCCAGGGCGACTACGAGCAGTACTTC	CASSYCRQGDYEQYF
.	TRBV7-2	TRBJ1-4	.	TGTGCCAGCAGCTTCTCCCCGGAAAAACTGTTTTTT	CASSFSPEKLFF
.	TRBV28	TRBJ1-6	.	TGTGCCAGCAGTTCAGGGGCAACCGGCTATAATTCACCCCTCCACTTT	CASSSGATGYNSPLHF
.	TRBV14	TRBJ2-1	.	TGTGCCAGCAGCCTACAATTAGGGGCACGAACGTACAATGAGCAGTTCTTC	CASSLQLGARTYNEQFF
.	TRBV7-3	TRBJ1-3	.	TGTGCCAGCAGCTTAGACGGGAGCTCTGGAAACACCATATATTTT	CASSLDGSSGNTIYF
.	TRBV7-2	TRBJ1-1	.	TGTGCCAGCAGCCTATACACGGGGGAGAACACTGAAGCTTTCTTT	CASSLYTGENTEAFF
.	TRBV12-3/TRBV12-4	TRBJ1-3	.	TGTGCCAGCAGTTTATCCGGAAACACCATATATTTT	CASSLSGNTIYF
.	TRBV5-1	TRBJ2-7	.	TGCGCCAGCAGCTTGAGCCGGGGAGGTTACGAGCAGTACTTC	CASSLSRGGYEQYF
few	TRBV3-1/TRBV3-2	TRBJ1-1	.	TGTGCCAGCAGCCAAGGGGACGGCTACACTGAAGCTTTCTTT	CASSQGDGYTEAFF
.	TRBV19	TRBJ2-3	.	TGTGCCAGTAGTAATCGGGCACCGGCGAACACAGATACGCAGTATTTT	CASSNRAPANTDTQYF
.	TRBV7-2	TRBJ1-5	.	TGTGCCAGCAGCTTACGACAGAGCAATCAGCCCCAGCATTTT	CASSLRQSNQPQHF
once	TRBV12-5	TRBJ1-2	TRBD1	TGTGCTAGTGGTCACACGACAGGGGAGCCCTACTATGGCTACACCTTC	CASGHTTGEPYYGYTF
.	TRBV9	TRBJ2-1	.	TGTGCCAGCAGCGTAGTACAGGGCTGGAATGAGCAGTTCTTC	CASSVVQGWNEQFF
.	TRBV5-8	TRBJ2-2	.	TGTGCCAGCAGCTTTGACGGGGCGGACACCGGGGAGCTGTTTTTT	CASSFDGADTGELFF
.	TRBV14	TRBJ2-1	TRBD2	TGTGCCAGCAGCCAAGCGGGGGGTGGCCAGCTAAGCGGGCGATCCCAGCAGTTCTTC	CASSQAGGGQLSGRSQQFF
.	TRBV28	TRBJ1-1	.	TGTGCCAGCAGTTTGGTCATTGCCGGGGCAGCTTTCTTT	CASSLVIAGAAFF
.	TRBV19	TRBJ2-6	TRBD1	TGTGCCAGTCAAGAAACCGGGACAGGGGGCTCCTCCACTTCTGGGGCCAACGTCCTGACTTTC	CASQETGTGGSSTSGANVLTF
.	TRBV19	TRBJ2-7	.	TGTGCCAGTAGTAGGGGTTCGGGGTCGATGGACGAGCAGTACTTC	CASSRGSGSMDEQYF
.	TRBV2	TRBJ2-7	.	TGTGCCAGCACTCGTTACGAGCAGTACTTC	CASTRYEQYF
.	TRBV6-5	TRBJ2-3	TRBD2	TGTGCCAGCAGTCTAGCGGGGGGGCCGTCAGATACGCAGTATTTT	CASSLAGGPSDTQYF
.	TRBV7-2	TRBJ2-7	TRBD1	TGTGCCAGCAGTCCACTCCGGACAGGGATGTACGAGCAGTACTTC	CASSPLRTGMYEQYF
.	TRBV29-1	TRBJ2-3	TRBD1	TGCAGCGTGAGGGGGCCGGACCATACGCAGTATTTT	CSVRGPDHTQYF
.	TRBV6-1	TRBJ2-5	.	TGTGCCAGCAGCTACCACTTTCAAGAGACCCAGTACTTC	CASSYHFQETQYF
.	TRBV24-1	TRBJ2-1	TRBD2	TGTGCCACCAGTGTTGGGACTAGCGGGGTCCATGAGCAGTTCTTC	CATSVGTSGVHEQFF
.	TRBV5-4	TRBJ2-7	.	TGTGCCAGCAGCTTGTTCCAGGGAGGAGATGGTACCTACGAGCAGTACTTC	CASSLFQGGDGTYEQYF
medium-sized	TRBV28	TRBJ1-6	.	TGTGCCAGCAGTGAGACAGGAGAGAATCCACCCCTCCACTTT	CASSETGENPPLHF
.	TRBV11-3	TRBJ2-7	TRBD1	TGTGCCAGCAGCGCCGGGACAGGGGGTAACGAGCAGTACTTC	CASSAGTGGNEQYF
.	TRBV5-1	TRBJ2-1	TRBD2	TGCGCCAGCAGCTTGGCGACTAGCAGTAACAATGAGCAGTTCTTC	CASSLATSSNNEQFF
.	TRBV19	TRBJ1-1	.	TGTGCCAGTAGTGAACGCAGCCTACGGAACACTGAAGCTTTCTTT	CASSERSLRNTEAFF
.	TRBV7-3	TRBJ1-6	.	TGTGCCAGCAGCTTTGAACGGAATTCACCCCTCCACTTT	CASSFERNSPLHF
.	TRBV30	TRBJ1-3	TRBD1	TGTGCCTTCGACAGGGCCTCTGGAAACACCATATATTTT	CAFDRASGNTIYF
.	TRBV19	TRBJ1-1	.	TGTGCCAGTAGTCCACGACCTTACGGGGGCACTGAAGCTTTCTTT	CASSPRPYGGTEAFF
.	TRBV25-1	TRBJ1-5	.	TGTGCCAGCAGTGAATTAGACGGAAATAATCAGCCCCAGCATTTT	CASSELDGNNQPQHF
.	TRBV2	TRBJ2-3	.	TGTGCCAGCAGTCCGGGGGCCCCAGATACGCAGTATTTT	CASSPGAPDTQYF
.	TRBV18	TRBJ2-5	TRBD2	TGTGCCAGCTCACCCCGGGAGGGCCAGGGGGAGACCCAGTACTTC	CASSPREGQGETQYF
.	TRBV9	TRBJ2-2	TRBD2	TGTGCCAGCAGCGTAGCGCGGGAGCGAGTCGGGGAGCTGTTTTTT	CASSVARERVGELFF
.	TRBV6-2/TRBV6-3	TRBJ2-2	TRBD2	TGTGCCAGCAGCCCTGCCGCGGGGGTGGGGACCGGGGAGCTGTTTTTT	CASSPAAGVGTGELFF
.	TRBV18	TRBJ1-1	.	TGTGCCAGCTCACCTACCGAGTTTTCTAGGGGCACTGAAGCTTTCTTT	CASSPTEFSRGTEAFF
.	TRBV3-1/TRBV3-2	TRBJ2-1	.	TGTGCCAGCGGAACATGGTACAATGAGCAGTTCTTC	CASGTWYNEQFF
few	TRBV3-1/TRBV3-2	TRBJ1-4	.	TGTGCCAGCAGCCAAGATCCGACTAGCTGGAGTTCTAATGAAAAACTGTTTTTT	CASSQDPTSWSSNEKLFF
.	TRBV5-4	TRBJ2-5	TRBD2	TGTGCCAGCAGCTTAAAGCGGGAGTGGGAGACCCAGTACTTC	CASSLKREWETQYF
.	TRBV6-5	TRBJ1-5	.	TGTGCCAGCAGAAAGACAGGATCCAGTCAGCCCCAGCATTTT	CASRKTGSSQPQHF
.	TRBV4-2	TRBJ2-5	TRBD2	TGTGCCAGCAGCCAGGGGCGGAATAGCGGGGGGCCTCAAGAGACCCAGTACTTC	CASSQGRNSGGPQETQYF
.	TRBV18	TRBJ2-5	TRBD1	TGTGCCAGCTCACCTTCGACAGGGGTCGGGGAGACCCAGTACTTC	CASSPSTGVGETQYF
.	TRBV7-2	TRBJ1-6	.	TGTGCCAGCAGCTTAGAAACGAGCTCCTATAATTCACCCCTCCACTTT	CASSLETSSYNSPLHF
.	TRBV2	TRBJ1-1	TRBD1	TGTGCCAGCAGTAATACAGGGGTCCCTGAAGCTTTCTTT	CASSNTGVPEAFF
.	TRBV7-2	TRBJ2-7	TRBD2	TGTGCCAGCAGTCCTCGACTAGCGGGGGGTTTCGTCGAGCAGTACTTC	CASSPRLAGGFVEQYF
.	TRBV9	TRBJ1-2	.	TGTGCCAGCAGCCCTCCCCCGGGCGGGCCTGGCTACACCTTC	CASSPPPGGPGYTF
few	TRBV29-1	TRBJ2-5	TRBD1	TGCAGCGTTGAACTCGGACAGGGCCAAGAGACCCAGTACTTC	CSVELGQGQETQYF
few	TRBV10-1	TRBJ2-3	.	TGCGCCAGCGGGGACGGGACCCCGAGCACAGATACGCAGTATTTT	CASGDGTPSTDTQYF
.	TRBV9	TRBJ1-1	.	TGTGCCAGCAGCGCCACTACAAGGGTCACTGAAGCTTTCTTT	CASSATTRVTEAFF
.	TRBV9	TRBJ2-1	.	TGTGCCAGCAGCGTAGGAGAGAAGGGGGGGCGGCAGTTCTTC	CASSVGEKGGRQFF
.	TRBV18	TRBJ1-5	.	TGTGCCAGCTCACCAGCGCAGGGCGATCAGCCCCAGCATTTT	CASSPAQGDQPQHF